These T cell receptor beta chains were read from a single sample in a study of PD-1 and CTLA-4 blockade in melanoma. Clones were read by immunoSEQ multiplex PCR, and TCRdb kept only the in-frame ones, dropping some. The table records about 16,000 clones, about 70% of them present only once. The sequences come from CD8+ T cells from peripheral blood, collected from a patient given anti-PD-1 treatment. These receptors all come from a human donor with melanoma. CDR3s include the opening cysteine and the closing phenylalanine or tryptophan. Fields, in order: J gene, V gene, clone size, D gene, CDR3 length, CDR3 DNA, CDR3 protein. D genes are given only for firm matches. Only some rows state a clone size, as once, few, many or a class for expanded clones.

J: TRBJ2-5; V: TRBV2; size: once; D: NA; length: 15; DNA: TGTGCCAGCAGTGAAGAGGGAGCGTCCCAAGAGACCCAGTACTTC; CDR3: CASSEEGASQETQYF
J: TRBJ1-6; V: TRBV27; size: NA; D: NA; length: 15; DNA: TGTGCCAGCAGTTTATCGAAACACCATAATTCACCCCTCCACTTT; CDR3: CASSLSKHHNSPLHF
J: TRBJ2-5; V: TRBV9; size: NA; D: NA; length: 15; DNA: TGTGCCAGCAGCGTAGACGAGGGGTGGCGGGAGACCCAGTACTTC; CDR3: CASSVDEGWRETQYF
J: TRBJ2-1; V: TRBV29-1; size: NA; D: TRBD2; length: 14; DNA: TGCAGCGCCAATAGCGGGGGGGGTTACAATGAGCAGTTCTTC; CDR3: CSANSGGGYNEQFF
J: TRBJ1-2; V: TRBV19; size: NA; D: NA; length: 16; DNA: TGTGCCAGTAGTATAGGTTGGGACTTCGCTAACTATGGCTACACCTTC; CDR3: CASSIGWDFANYGYTF
J: TRBJ2-7; V: TRBV9; size: medium-sized; D: NA; length: 13; DNA: TGTGCCAGCAGCGCTTCACAGGGTTACGAGCAGTACTTC; CDR3: CASSASQGYEQYF
J: TRBJ2-5; V: TRBV2; size: NA; D: NA; length: 12; DNA: TGTGCCAGCCAGGAACGGGAGGAGACCCAGTACTTC; CDR3: CASQEREETQYF
J: TRBJ2-4; V: TRBV19; size: NA; D: NA; length: 16; DNA: TGTGCCAGTAGTCTTATATGGGGGGCTTCCAAAAACATTCAGTACTTC; CDR3: CASSLIWGASKNIQYF
J: TRBJ2-1; V: TRBV19; size: NA; D: NA; length: 12; DNA: TGTGCCAGTAGTACAGGGGCTCTTGGGCAGTTCTTC; CDR3: CASSTGALGQFF
J: TRBJ1-5; V: TRBV19; size: NA; D: NA; length: 16; DNA: TGTGCCAGTAGTATCAAGCAGTCTTATAGCAATCAGCCCCAGCATTTT; CDR3: CASSIKQSYSNQPQHF
J: TRBJ2-7; V: TRBV12-3/TRBV12-4; size: NA; D: NA; length: 11; DNA: TGTGCCAGCAGTTTTGGAACCGAGCAGTACTTC; CDR3: CASSFGTEQYF
J: TRBJ2-2; V: TRBV6-2/TRBV6-3; size: NA; D: TRBD1; length: 18; DNA: TGTGCCAGCAGTTACTCGGGGGACAGGTACGCGAACACCGGGGAGCTGTTTTTT; CDR3: CASSYSGDRYANTGELFF
J: TRBJ2-6; V: TRBV7-6; size: NA; D: TRBD1; length: 19; DNA: TGTGCCAGCAGCTTGTCACTTAAGTACAGGGGTTCTGGGGCCAACGTCCTGACTTTC; CDR3: CASSLSLKYRGSGANVLTF
J: TRBJ1-3; V: TRBV19; size: NA; D: NA; length: 17; DNA: TGTGCCAGCCAGGAGGCCCCGGACAGTCTCTCTGGAAACACCATATATTTT; CDR3: CASQEAPDSLSGNTIYF
J: TRBJ1-2; V: TRBV4-1; size: once; D: TRBD1; length: 13; DNA: TGCGCCAGCAGCCGGACAGGGGACTATGGCTACACCTTC; CDR3: CASSRTGDYGYTF
J: TRBJ1-1; V: TRBV29-1; size: few; D: TRBD1; length: 15; DNA: TGCAGCGCTTTTCCTAAGAGACAGGGTAGCACTGAAGCTTTCTTT; CDR3: CSAFPKRQGSTEAFF
J: TRBJ2-3; V: TRBV10-3; size: NA; D: NA; length: 12; DNA: TGTGCCATCAGTGACGGAGAGGATACGCAGTATTTT; CDR3: CAISDGEDTQYF
J: TRBJ2-7; V: TRBV19; size: NA; D: NA; length: 14; DNA: TGTGCCAGTAGGAGGGCGGACTCAACCTACGAGCAGTACTTC; CDR3: CASRRADSTYEQYF
J: TRBJ2-7; V: TRBV6-5; size: NA; D: TRBD1; length: 14; DNA: TGTGCCAGCAGTTACTGGGACAGGTCAAACGAGCAGTACTTC; CDR3: CASSYWDRSNEQYF
J: TRBJ1-5; V: TRBV6-6; size: once; D: NA; length: 13; DNA: TGTGCCAGCAGTTATCGCGGCAATCAGCCCCAGCATTTT; CDR3: CASSYRGNQPQHF
J: TRBJ2-1; V: TRBV13; size: once; D: NA; length: 15; DNA: TGTGCCAGCAGCCCGAAGACGGGCCCCTGGAATGAGCAGTTCTTC; CDR3: CASSPKTGPWNEQFF
J: TRBJ2-7; V: TRBV15; size: NA; D: NA; length: 15; DNA: TGTGCCACCAGCAGAGTTGGGCAGGGGATCACCGAGCAGTACTTC; CDR3: CATSRVGQGITEQYF
J: TRBJ1-1; V: TRBV21-1; size: NA; D: NA; length: 17; DNA: TGTGCCAGCAGCAAAGGGATTGTCAGAGCCATGAACACTGAAGCTTTCTTT; CDR3: CASSKGIVRAMNTEAFF